Below, one T cell receptor (beta chain) is given with its context. This sample is drawn from a study of OX40 agonist ivuxolimab in advanced cancers. Sequencing used immunoSEQ multiplex PCR; TCRdb keeps in-frame clones, though not all of them. Of fewer than 85,000 clones in the sample, about nine tenths were seen once. CDR1 is SNHLY, CDR2 FYNNEI, per germline. The CDR3 totals 17 residues. The junction had 6 bases not matched to a gene; V was cut back by 6 bases and J by 4 bases. The material sequenced was CD4+ or CD8+ T cells sorted from blood, taken in a trial of the OX40 agonist ivuxolimab. This sequence joins TRBV2 and TRBJ2-2; 15 bases are shared with TRBD2. The TCR was taken from an adult with an advanced solid tumor such as melanoma, head and neck, liver or kidney cancer. In DNA, the CDR3 is TGTGCCAGCAGGCTACGGACTAGCGGGAGGGGCACCGGGGAGCTGTTTTTT. Protein sequence: CASRLRTSGRGTGELFF. Full variable domain (outside the CDR3, taken from reference TRBV2 and TRBJ2-2): EPEVTQTPSHQVTQMGQEVILRCVPISNHLYFYWYRQILGQKVEFLVSFYNNEISEKSEIFDDQFSVERPDGSNFTLKIRSTKLEDSAMYFCASRLRTSGRGTGELFFGEGSRLTVL.